Described below is a single T cell receptor (beta chain) sequence and its context. Its target is unknown. The data are from a study of vaccination and CD4 T cells after COVID-19. For the study at large: For post-vaccine samples, collection took place a median approximately 72 days after dose two, ranging from 14 to 241.

Germline CDR1 reads SNHLY; CDR2 reads FYNNEI. Trimming removed 7 bases from V and 7 bases from J, with 14 bases in between. The CDR3 consists of 13 residues. CD4+ T cells that had been cultured provided DNA sequenced with the Oncomine TCR Beta short-read assay. Using the QIAamp micro DNA kit, genomic DNA was extracted from the CD4+ T cells that had been cultured. TCRdb re-analysed the PCR reads in MiXCR, keeping a single row per CDR3 protein. The sample has over 10,000 distinct CDR3 sequences, approximately 56% seen once. The treatment denotes: 10-day PBMC culture with coronavirus spike peptide pools or control peptides (ViraFEST assay).

This receptor was taken from a human donor who had recovered from COVID-19. The chain has TRBV2 and TRBJ2-1, with D unresolved. The sequenced sample consisted of CD4+ T cells from blood, cultured in vitro. CDR3 DNA sequence: TGTGCCAGCATTTCATCGACTCAGAATGAGCAGTTCTTC. Protein: CASISSTQNEQFF.